This T cell receptor (beta chain) was obtained from a study of immune heterogeneity within non-small cell lung tumors. Study-level findings and limits: Correlation analysis showed that local T-cell clonality was moderately but significantly associated with local tumor mutational burden (R approximately 0.3). Identical dominant CDR3 beta clonotypes recurred across tumor sites within a patient, alongside site-unique high-frequency clones.

Bulk tumor genomic DNA (roughly 630 ng per sample) served as template. Biopsy collection occurred during surgery, with several far-apart biopsies per primary tumor. Patients had untreated, newly diagnosed non-small cell lung cancer and underwent curative surgery. This clonotype is medium-sized within its sample. Its cognate antigen is unknown. Amplification of the TCR beta CDR3 was achieved through multiplex PCR with 32 V and 13 J primers. From the multiplex PCR reads, TCRdb called clonotypes with MiXCR, one entry per CDR3 protein. The data hold roughly 5,000 distinct CDR3 sequences, with 22% observed a single time. The germline CDR1 and CDR2 sequences are SGHDN and FVKESK. The CDR3 has 15 amino acids. V shed 3 bases and J 4 bases; nucleotides not matched to a gene: 7.

This rearrangement joins TRBV14 to TRBJ2-7, with 9 bases that match TRBD2. What was sequenced was lung tumor tissue. The TCR was taken from a man in his 60s with non-small cell lung cancer. CDR3 loop: CASSQGLAAPYEQYF. CDR3 DNA sequence: TGTGCCAGCAGCCAGGGACTAGCAGCGCCTTACGAGCAGTACTTC. The variable domain in full, with the rest retrieved from reference TRBV14 and TRBJ2-7, is EAGVTQFPSHSVIEKGQTVTLRCDPISGHDNLYWYRRVMGKEIKFLLHFVKESKQDESGMPNNRFLAERTGGTYSTLKVQPAELEDSGVYFCASSQGLAAPYEQYFGPGTRLTVT.